The source of this T cell receptor beta chain is a study of blood T cell repertoires in COVID-19 (TCRdb year 2020). In terms of the full investigation: The collaborator samples originated in the United States, Italy and Spain and spanned the acute and convalescent phases of COVID-19. The material from the prospective study consisted of cDNA or gDNA derived from T cells, B-cell-depleted T cells, or PBMCs. Deeply sampled blood TCRbeta repertoires from subjects exposed to, actively infected with, or recovered from COVID-19 were included in the dataset. The repertoires were released in a freely available public database meant as a resource for research on the immune response to SARS-CoV-2. Samples came from the ongoing ImmuneRACE study (first 160 participants) plus 1,254 subjects from 6 global collaborators. The sample metadata nearly always contained a de-identified subject ID, COVID-19 status, age in years and sex. HLA class I and class II types, where available, came from metadata supplied by the sample provider rather than from assay-based typing.

The CDR3, cysteine through phenylalanine, is 14 amino acids long. Left in the record is the CDR3 DNA by itself, 42 bases read in frame from the first base. Reading the germline V gene (reference sequence) gives CDR1 LNHDA and CDR2 SQIVND. V is cut by 4 bases and J by 7 bases, and the space between the germline ends is 11 bases. In the prospective study, participants were about 18 to 100 years old, resided in fewer than 25 geographic areas of the United States, and were enrolled through a virtual design. Cohort assignment in the prospective study relied on participant-reported clinical history from a screening survey and a study questionnaire. In the prospective study, mobile phlebotomists collected whole blood, serum and a nasopharyngeal or oropharyngeal swab from each participant. Over a roughly two-month period, participants in the prospective study had the option of providing additional blood draws and questionnaires. Prospective study blood samples were shipped either frozen or at room temperature before DNA extraction.

TCRbeta CDR3 regions were amplified from genomic DNA using the immunoSEQ Assay, a bias-controlled multiplex PCR. As for the authors' bioinformatics: The number of nucleated cells in each sample was estimated by amplification of reference gene primers within the assay. To quantify the absolute abundance of each unique TCRbeta CDR3 rearrangement, sequence reads were collapsed and filtered. Productive Simpson clonality was computed per sample as the square root of Simpson's diversity index over productive rearrangements. TCRdb retrieved this table from immuneACCESS and kept in-frame rearrangements only. Not all clones are present; in checked studies, unresolved V genes account for under half, and no reason is known for the remainder. That table gives V, J and clone size, and the DNA gave D and trimming. Present in this sample are about 430,000 clones, roughly 90% of which were seen just once. The top ten clones comprise approximately 1% of the sample.

As concerns this clone: Its antigen remains unidentified. No base qualities exist here, and no much larger clone lies one base off it.

General study outcomes and caveats: The quantity of clinical and demographic metadata differed by source and by participant and was supplied without curation.

The specimen was PBMCs or T cells enriched from blood (not recorded which). The origin of this receptor is a woman aged 25 to 45 with acute COVID-19. The rearranged chain carries TRBV19 and TRBJ1-6; TRBD1 is a weak D gene call, 5 bases matching. The CDR3 reads as follows: CASSRGVLNSPLHF. At the DNA level, the sequence is TGTGCCAGTAGTAGGGGGGTTTTGAATTCACCCCTCCACTTT.